One sample yielded the 10 T cell receptor beta chains listed below, sequenced in a study of blood T cells in healthy people across ages. The second PCR ran about 6 to 11 cycles with a sample-barcoded 5' primer and J-beta primers. TCRdb called the 5' RACE reads again in MiXCR, with one record for every CDR3 protein. The sample lists approximately 360,000 distinct CDR3 sequences, about 55% occurring once. Input material: blood. Receptor source: a man aged 55 to 70 in good health.

This clonotype has a count of ten or more. V gene TRBV7-2 combines with J gene TRBJ2-1; 10 bases fit TRBD1. CDR1 and CDR2 from the germline V gene are SGHTA and FQGNSA. This CDR3 spans 17 amino acids. Trimming took 5 bases from V and 8 from J; bases not matched to a gene: 15. For the CDR3, the DNA is TGTGCCAGCAGCCCAACAGGACAGGGGGGTTTGGGGCATGAGCAGTTCTTC. It yields the protein CASSPTGQGGLGHEQFF.

This clonotype was counted many times. The chain couples TRBV20-1 to TRBJ2-3; D is unclear. Germline CDR1 is DFQATT and CDR2 is SNEGSKA (reference sequence). The CDR3 has 11 amino acids. Trimming took 5 bases from V and 14 from J, leaving 17 bases between them. This CDR3 reads CSARGPTERYF. CDR3 coding DNA: TGCAGTGCTCGCGGACCCACCGAGCGGTATTTT.

A single count supports this clonotype. For the CDR3, the DNA is TGTGCCAGCACCCAAGCCTGGGGGACTGAGCAGTACTTC. Protein product: CASTQAWGTEQYF. The rearrangement links TRBV7-2 to TRBJ2-1, with a possible D match to TRBD2 (6 bases). The last part of the DNA fits TRBJ2-7 better; the J call may be wrong. This CDR3 has 13 residues. CDR1 is SGHTA and CDR2 is FQGNSA in the germline V gene.

In DNA form, the CDR3 reads TGTGCCAGCAGCATGGGGGCCCAAGAGACCCAGTACTTC. Its translation is CASSMGAQETQYF. The gene calls are TRBV7-9 and TRBJ2-4; D may be TRBD1 (6 bases). The DNA end lines up better with TRBJ2-5; the J call may be wrong. CDR1 and CDR2 from the germline V gene are SEHNR and FQNEAQ (reference sequence). CDR3 length: 13 residues.

V gene TRBV7-2 combines with J gene TRBJ2-1; D might be TRBD2 (6 bases). CDR1 is SGHTA, CDR2 FQGNSA, per germline. CDR3 length: 15 residues. V lost 5 bases, J lost 1 base, and 12 bases lay in between. For the CDR3, the DNA is TGTGCCAGCAGCCAGCTAGCGAGGTCCTACAATGAGCAGTTCTTC. Encoded protein: CASSQLARSYNEQFF.

On this clonotype itself: A single base separates this from a much larger clone, so it may be a read error. V gene TRBV5-4 combines with J gene TRBJ2-7, with D possibly called TRBD1 or TRBD2 (5 bases each). The CDR3 is 15 amino acids. The germline V gene encodes CDR1 SGHNT and CDR2 YYREEE (reference sequence). DNA for the CDR3: TGTGCCGGCAGCTCCGGGACCCTGAGCTCCTACGAGCAGTACTTC. Translated: CAGSSGTLSSYEQYF.

The V and J genes are TRBV5-1 and TRBJ2-3, with 10 bases that match TRBD2. This CDR3 has 15 residues. The V gene end was trimmed by 2 bases and the J gene end by 2 bases; junction bases not matched to a gene: 2. The germline V gene encodes CDR1 SGHRS and CDR2 YFSETQ. The CDR3 protein is CASSFGTSATDTQYF. The CDR3, as DNA: TGCGCCAGCAGCTTCGGGACTAGCGCCACAGATACGCAGTATTTT.

DNA for the CDR3: TGTGCCAGCCGGATGACAGACTATGGCTACACCTTC. It encodes CASRMTDYGYTF. The V gene is TRBV6-5, the J gene TRBJ1-2; a weak D match, TRBD1 (5 bases). CDR3 length equals 12 residues. Germline V lookup: CDR1 MNHEY, CDR2 SVGAGI. With 8 bases removed from V and 3 bases from J, the gap between germline ends came to 10 bases.

The chain is built from TRBV7-2 and TRBJ2-1; possibly TRBD2 for D (7 bases). Germline CDR1 reads SGHTA; CDR2 reads FQGNSA. The V end lost 1 base, the J end lost 4 bases, and 11 bases lay between the germline ends. This CDR3 is built from 15 residues. The CDR3 loop is CASSLEGGQYNEQFF. The CDR3 DNA reads TGTGCCAGCAGCTTAGAGGGGGGGCAATACAATGAGCAGTTCTTC. Looking up the rest from reference TRBV7-2 and TRBJ2-1 gives the full variable domain: GAGVSQSPSNKVTEKGKDVELRCDPISGHTALYWYRQSLGQGLEFLIYFQGNSAPDKSGLPSDRFSAERTGGSVSTLTIQRTQQEDSAVYLCASSLEGGQYNEQFFGPGTRLTVL.

V is TRBV5-1 and J is TRBJ2-5; tentative D call: TRBD2 (6 bases). V was pared by 0 bases and J by 6 bases, with 15 bases between. This CDR3 has 15 residues. Germline V gene sequence: CDR1 SGHRS, CDR2 YFSETQ. Here the CDR3 reads CASSLAGGVTKTQYF. The CDR3 DNA reads as TGCGCCAGCAGCTTGGCCGGGGGAGTGACGAAGACCCAGTACTTC.